This T cell receptor beta chain was identified in a study of sequential checkpoint blockade in melanoma. Libraries were prepared by immunoSEQ multiplex PCR; TCRdb keeps only in-frame clonotypes and omits some of them. The sample lists about 20,000 clones; over 55% were seen once. Stated treatment: randomized to nivolumab then ipilimumab (arm A) or the reverse (arm B). Patients had received no earlier DNA-damaging chemotherapy. Sorted cells were live CD3+CD8+, lacking CD19 and CD56, from PBMCs. This specimen was CD8+ T cells sorted from blood (inferred from file names), taken from a patient given nivolumab and ipilimumab in sequence. The sequence was collected from a human donor with melanoma.

CDR3 DNA: TGTGCCAGCAGCCGACTTCTAGCGGGAGGCTCCTACAATGAGCAGTTCTTC. It encodes CASSRLLAGGSYNEQFF. The gene calls are TRBV7-2 and TRBJ2-1, with 11 bases matching TRBD2. Germline V lookup: CDR1 SGHTA, CDR2 FQGNSA. The CDR3 runs to 17 residues. V trimming: 5 bases; J trimming: 0 bases; junction bases outside the gene matches: 6.